This TCR beta chain derives from a study of long-term antiretroviral therapy in people with HIV. This clone was observed once. V lost 6 bases to trimming and J lost 6 bases, with 9 bases between them. The length of the CDR3 is 12 residues. Per the germline V gene, CDR1 is MNHEY and CDR2 is SVGAGI. Version v3.0 of the immunoSEQ assay was performed at survey level. Generated by immunoSEQ multiplex PCR, the TCRdb table keeps only in-frame clones and is missing some. Found here are 21,000 or so clones, roughly 86% of them singletons; the top ten hold about 3.3%. The chain joins TRBV6-5 to TRBJ2-1; D might be TRBD2 (6 bases). The TCR comes from a woman in her 50s with HIV. This specimen consisted of unsorted PBMCs, obtained around 2.7 years after starting antiretroviral therapy. As DNA, the CDR3 is TGTGCCAGCAGAGCAGCGGGCAATGAGCAGTTCTTC. Translated: CASRAAGNEQFF.